This entry features one TCR beta chain sequence. The CDR3 sequence is 15 residues long. The V gene end was trimmed by 3 bases and the J gene end by 7 bases; junction bases not matched to a gene: 11. Germline CDR1 reads MNHEY; CDR2 reads SMNVEV (reference sequence). The authors' processing: How many nucleated cells were present was estimated from reference gene primer amplification. Sequencing was performed with immunoSEQ multiplex PCR; in TCRdb, only in-frame clones are kept and a portion is missing. The D gene and trimming were derived from the DNA, and the V and J assignments and clone size from that table. The sample carries fewer than 350,000 clones, about 89% recorded once. This specimen comes from a study of blood T cell repertoires in COVID-19. About the research overall: Samples of COVID-19 (acute and convalescent) were obtained from the United States, Italy and Spain. Nucleic acid was either cDNA or gDNA, and it came from T cells, B-cell-depleted T cells, or PBMCs.

The TCR sequence derives from a woman in her forties or fifties who had recovered from COVID-19. This chain uses TRBV27 with TRBJ2-7; 8 bases fit TRBD1. Specimen: peripheral blood. The CDR3 DNA follows: TGTGCCAGCAGTTTCACACCGGGACAGGCGGGGGAGCAGTACTTC. Translation: CASSFTPGQAGEQYF.